The 19 T cell receptor beta chains below all came from one sample that was sequenced in a study of blood T cell repertoires in COVID-19. Generated by immunoSEQ multiplex PCR, the TCRdb table keeps only in-frame clones and is missing some. The sample holds approximately 90,000 clones, around 85% seen once. Sample: peripheral blood. The receptor source for this set is a human donor in a cohort sampled during active COVID-19.

This clone came up a few times. The V gene is TRBV18, the J gene TRBJ1-5; 9 bases fit TRBD1. The J segment lost 3 bases and the V segment lost 3 bases, leaving 9 bases of the junction unmatched. The V gene's germline CDR1 is KGHSH and CDR2 LQKENI. The length of the CDR3 is 17 residues. The CDR3 DNA reads as TGTGCCAGCTCACCCCCGGCGGGACAGGGAAACAATCAGCCCCAGCATTTT. Its translation is CASSPPAGQGNNQPQHF.

This chain links TRBV6-5 with TRBJ1-1, with 9 bases lining up with TRBD1. The J segment lost 1 base and the V segment lost 6 bases, leaving 3 bases of the junction unmatched. CDR3 length: 14 residues. Germline V gives CDR1 MNHEY, CDR2 SVGAGI. The DNA of the CDR3 is TGTGCCAGCAGGGGGACAGGGACGAACACTGAAGCTTTCTTT. Translated: CASRGTGTNTEAFF.

The J gene is TRBJ1-5, the V gene TRBV21-1; the table's D call, TRBD1, was not checked against the DNA. TRBV21-1 is recorded as a pseudogene. The CDR3 consists of 16 residues. CDR3 sequence (DNA): TGTGCCAGCACCGACAGGGGGGGGATGAGCAATCAGCCCCAGCATTTT. Residues: CASTDRGGMSNQPQHF.

This sequence joins TRBV4-2 and TRBJ2-3; 10 bases are a match to TRBD2. The CDR3 sequence is 17 residues long. Germline V CDR1 and CDR2: LGHNA, YNFKEQ. J lost 5 bases, V lost 0 bases, and 8 bases had no gene match. Written as DNA, the CDR3 is TGTGCCAGCAGCCAAGATGAGCTAGCGGGGGAGGTAGATACGCAGTATTTT. It translates to CASSQDELAGEVDTQYF.

CDR3 coding DNA: TGTGCCATCAGTGGGGGGGGAGCGGGAGGAACCCATGAGCAGTTCTTC. Translation gives CAISGGGAGGTHEQFF. The chain couples TRBV10-3 to TRBJ2-1; 9 nucleotides align to TRBD2. Losses at the gene ends were 4 bases for V and 8 bases for J; bases not matched to a gene: 12. The germline V gene encodes CDR1 ENHRY and CDR2 SYGVKD. This CDR3 has 16 residues.

This chain joins TRBV6-5 and TRBJ2-7; a possible D gene is TRBD2 (6 bases). V gave up 10 bases and J gave up 5 bases, with 21 bases separating them. In germline, CDR1 is MNHEY, CDR2 SVGAGI. CDR3 size: 14 residues. CDR3 DNA: TGTGCCACCCAGGCAGTAGCGGAGATCCACGAGCAGTACTTC. Its translation is CATQAVAEIHEQYF.

The CDR3 DNA reads as TGTGCCAGCAGGGGTCTAACAGGGCTGTACGAGCAGTACTTC. Its protein is CASRGLTGLYEQYF. The chain uses TRBV5-8 and TRBJ2-7, with TRBD1 as a possible D gene (6 bases). The V gene's germline CDR1 is SGHTS and CDR2 YDEGEE. The V gene lost 5 bases and the J gene lost 4 bases, with 16 bases spanning the gap. The CDR3 length is 14 residues. Full variable domain (outside the CDR3, taken from reference TRBV5-8 and TRBJ2-7): EAGVTQSPTHLIKTRGQQATLRCSPISGHTSVYWYQQALGLGLQFLLWYDEGEERNRGNFPPRFSGRQFPNYSSELNVNALELEDSALYLCASRGLTGLYEQYFGPGTRLTVT.

J is TRBJ2-1 and V is TRBV11-1; 7 bases agree with TRBD1. The germline CDR1 and CDR2 sequences are SGHAT and FQDESV (reference sequence). The V segment lost 0 bases and the J segment 0 bases; nucleotides outside the gene matches: 2. CDR3 size: 16 residues. For the CDR3, the DNA is TGTGCCAGCAGCTTAGCCCGGGACAGCTCCTACAATGAGCAGTTCTTC. Its translation: CASSLARDSSYNEQFF.

The chain joins TRBV3-1 (or the pseudogene TRBV3-2) to TRBJ1-6; no firm D call. Germline CDR1 reads LGHDT; CDR2 reads YNNKEL (reference sequence). The CDR3 runs to 14 residues. V shed 1 base and J shed 11 bases, with 12 bases lying between them. The CDR3 sequence: CASSQGPQRPPLHF. Written as DNA, the CDR3 is TGTGCCAGCAGCCAAGGGCCCCAGAGGCCACCCCTCCACTTT.

The J gene is TRBJ1-5, the V gene TRBV27, with 7 bases fitting TRBD1. CDR1 and CDR2 from the germline V gene are MNHEY and SMNVEV (reference sequence). After removal of 6 bases from V and 5 bases from J, the junction contained 10 bases not matched to a gene. The CDR3 runs to 15 residues. CDR3 loop: CASRPWTGKDQPQHF. In DNA form, the CDR3 reads TGTGCCAGCAGACCCTGGACAGGAAAAGATCAGCCCCAGCATTTT.

The rearrangement uses TRBV4-2 and TRBJ2-2; TRBD2 is a possible D gene (6 bases). Germline assignment: CDR1 LGHNA and CDR2 YNFKEQ. V shed 0 bases and J shed 6 bases, with 20 bases lying between them. This CDR3 spans 18 amino acids. CDR3 sequence: CASSQDRRARRESGELFF. The CDR3 DNA sequence: TGTGCCAGCAGCCAAGATCGCCGGGCCCGCCGGGAGTCCGGGGAGCTGTTTTTT.

This clone showed up just a few times. The gene calls are TRBV4-2 and TRBJ2-1; 8 bases are shared with TRBD1. This CDR3 region has 14 residues. V trimming: 4 bases; J trimming: 10 bases; junction bases outside the gene matches: 9. Germline V CDR1 and CDR2: LGHNA, YNFKEQ. The CDR3 region is CASSPQDRGNEQFF. The CDR3 region has the DNA TGTGCCAGCAGCCCCCAAGACAGGGGAAACGAGCAGTTCTTC.

The chain has TRBV4-3 and TRBJ1-1, with a tentative D call TRBD1 (6 bases). The V end was cut by 0 bases, the J end by 4 bases, with 12 bases between. The germline V gene has CDR1 LGHNA and CDR2 YSLEER. The CDR3 length is 15 residues. The CDR3 sequence: CASSQDFARGTEAFF. As DNA, the CDR3 is TGCGCCAGCAGCCAAGATTTTGCCAGGGGCACTGAAGCTTTCTTT.

V gene TRBV6-4 combines with J gene TRBJ2-2; TRBD2 matches 8 bases. This CDR3 region has 16 residues. Trimming took 0 bases from V and 1 from J; bases not matched to a gene: 1. Germline CDR1 reads MRHNA; CDR2 reads SNTAGT. The CDR3 loop is CASSDSAGGNTGELFF. Written as DNA, the CDR3 is TGTGCCAGCAGTGACTCCGCGGGGGGGAACACCGGGGAGCTGTTTTTT.

The CDR3 loop reads CASSWGTAVATGELFF. CDR3 sequence (DNA): TGTGCCAGCAGCTGGGGGACTGCCGTTGCCACCGGGGAGCTGTTTTTT. V usage is TRBV7-2 and J usage is TRBJ2-2; tentatively, D is TRBD2 (6 bases). This CDR3 has 16 amino acids. Trimming stripped 4 bases from V and 4 bases from J, with 16 bases between. The germline CDR1 and CDR2 sequences are SGHTA and FQGNSA. Using reference TRBV7-2 and TRBJ2-2 for the parts outside the CDR3, the full variable domain is GAGVSQSPSNKVTEKGKDVELRCDPISGHTALYWYRQSLGQGLEFLIYFQGNSAPDKSGLPSDRFSAERTGGSVSTLTIQRTQQEDSAVYLCASSWGTAVATGELFFGEGSRLTVL.

The chain carries TRBV5-4 and TRBJ2-3, with 7 bases lining up with TRBD1. From germline, CDR1 is SGHNT and CDR2 YYREEE (reference sequence). The J segment lost 1 base and the V segment lost 2 bases, leaving 4 bases of the junction unmatched. CDR3 length: 15 residues. CDR3 residues: CASSFSQGGTDTQYF. The CDR3 DNA follows: TGTGCCAGCAGCTTTTCTCAGGGGGGCACAGATACGCAGTATTTT.

This chain joins TRBV28 and TRBJ2-7; the match to TRBD1 covers 11 bases. The CDR3 has 14 amino acids. Germline CDR1 MDHEN, CDR2 SYDVKM. V shed 5 bases and J 7 bases; nucleotides not matched to a gene: 7. DNA of the CDR3: TGTGCCAGCAGTACTCGGACAGGGGGCGATGAGCAGTACTTC. Its protein product is CASSTRTGGDEQYF.

The rearrangement joins TRBV4-1 to TRBJ1-2; no clear D gene. Trimming pared 1 base from V and 4 bases from J, leaving 10 bases between. CDR1 is MGHRA and CDR2 is YSYEKL in the germline V gene. The CDR3 is made up of 14 amino acids. Here the CDR3 DNA reads TGCGCCAGCAGCCAAGGAAGCGTTTTCTATGGCTACACCTTC. Translating it yields CASSQGSVFYGYTF.

The rearrangement uses TRBV7-8 and TRBJ2-5, with D tentatively TRBD2 (5 bases). V was pared by 1 base and J by 1 base, with 13 bases between. This CDR3 region has 16 residues. Germline V CDR1 and CDR2: SGHVS, FQNEAQ. The CDR3 here is CASSLVETTTQETQYF. CDR3 nucleotides: TGTGCCAGCAGCTTAGTGGAGACTACGACCCAAGAGACCCAGTACTTC.